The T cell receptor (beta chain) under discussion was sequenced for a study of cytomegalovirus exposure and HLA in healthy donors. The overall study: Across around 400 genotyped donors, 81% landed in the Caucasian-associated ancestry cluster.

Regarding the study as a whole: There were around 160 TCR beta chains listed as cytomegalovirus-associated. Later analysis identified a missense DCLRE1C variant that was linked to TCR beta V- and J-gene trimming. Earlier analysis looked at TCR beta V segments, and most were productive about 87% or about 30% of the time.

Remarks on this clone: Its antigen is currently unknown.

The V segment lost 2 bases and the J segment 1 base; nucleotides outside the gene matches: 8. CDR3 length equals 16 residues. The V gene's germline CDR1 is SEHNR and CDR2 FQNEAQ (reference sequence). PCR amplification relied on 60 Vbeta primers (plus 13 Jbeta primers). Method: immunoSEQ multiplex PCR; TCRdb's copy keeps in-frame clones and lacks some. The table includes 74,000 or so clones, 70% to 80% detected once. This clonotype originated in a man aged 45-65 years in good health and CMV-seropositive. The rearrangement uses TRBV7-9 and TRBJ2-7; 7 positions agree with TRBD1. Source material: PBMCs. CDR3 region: CASSLSETGSSYEQYF. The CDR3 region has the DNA TGTGCCAGCAGCTTATCCGAGACAGGGTCATCCTACGAGCAGTACTTC.